This TCR beta chain was identified in a study of shared clonotypes between healthy human individuals. About the research overall: There were three CD4 naive, three CD4 memory, two CD8 naive and one CD8 memory plates per donor.

The CDR3 sequence is 14 residues long. The germline V gene has CDR1 LNHDA and CDR2 SQIVND (reference sequence). V was pared by 4 bases and J by 7 bases, with 16 bases between. On sorted subsets, replicate PCRs used 150 to 250 ng DNA, or 30,000 or so T cell genomes. Assay: immunoSEQ multiplex PCR; the TCRdb copy retains only in-frame clones and omits some. Seen here are around 1.1 million clones, about 72% observed once, and the top ten hold 0.89%. What was sequenced was memory CD4+ T cells from PBMCs. Subset defined: CD45RA-negative fraction. The TCR was taken from a man aged 18-30 years in good health. Some clones in this sample may be carry-over from other donors' samples. The chain employs TRBV19 and TRBJ1-1, with D possibly TRBD1 on 6 matching bases. The CDR3 nucleotides are TGTGCCAGTAGTAATAATGGGGGGGGCTTTGAAGCTTTCTTT. Encoded protein: CASSNNGGGFEAFF.